What follows are 18 T cell receptor beta chains derived from one specimen sequenced in a study of cytomegalovirus exposure and HLA in healthy donors. In the PCR, 60 Vbeta and 13 Jbeta primers were used. Method: immunoSEQ multiplex PCR; TCRdb's copy keeps in-frame clones and lacks some. The sample carries a few hundred thousand clones, approximately 91% recorded once. What was sequenced was PBMCs. These receptors were obtained from a girl aged 2 to 10 in good health and CMV-seronegative.

The chain has TRBV7-2 and TRBJ2-5; weak D call: TRBD1 (6 bases). CDR1 is SGHTA, CDR2 FQGNSA, per germline. CDR3 size: 16 residues. Trimming cost V 4 bases and J 4 bases, with 19 bases left between them. The CDR3 is CASSYTGQGMRETQYF. Written as DNA, the CDR3 is TGTGCCAGCAGCTACACCGGGCAGGGGATGCGAGAGACCCAGTACTTC.

The CDR3 sequence is CASSQESRTSGRKGTQYF. The CDR3 DNA is TGTGCCAGCAGCCAAGAAAGTAGGACTAGCGGGAGAAAAGGGACCCAGTACTTC. This chain connects TRBV4-2 to TRBJ2-5, with 13 nucleotides matching TRBD2. Germline CDR1 reads LGHNA; CDR2 reads YNFKEQ. This CDR3 is 18 amino acids long. Losses at the gene ends were 0 bases for V and 7 bases for J; bases not matched to a gene: 11.

In the case of this clone: Other DNA sequences of this sample code for an identical CDR3. The chain has TRBV11-1 and TRBJ1-1, with 8 bases aligning to TRBD1. The germline gives CDR1 SGHAT, CDR2 FQDESV (reference sequence). This CDR3 comprises 14 residues. V was clipped by 3 bases and J by 1 base; unmatched bases: 1. CDR3 bases: TGTGCCAGCAGCTTGGACAGGGCGAACACTGAAGCTTTCTTT. Protein: CASSLDRANTEAFF.

In its sample, this clone was seen a few times. This chain connects TRBV19 to TRBJ2-2, with 7 bases aligning to TRBD1. V dropped 6 bases and J dropped 6; count of bases not matched to a gene: 7. The germline CDR1 and CDR2 sequences are LNHDA and SQIVND (reference sequence). The CDR3 is 14 residues long. For the CDR3, the DNA is TGTGCCAGTAGAGGGGCGACAGGGCCCGGGGAGCTGTTTTTT. The encoded protein is CASRGATGPGELFF.

V usage is TRBV29-1 and J usage is TRBJ2-2; D remains ambiguous. The CDR3 spans 13 residues. Per germline, CDR1 SQVTM and CDR2 ANQGSEA. Trimming stripped 6 bases from V and 6 bases from J, with 14 bases between. Written as DNA, the CDR3 is TGCAGCGTCGCCACAACACGGGCCGGGGAGCTGTTTTTT. This codes for CSVATTRAGELFF.

On this clone: A read error may produce the germline difference seen at one junction end. The chain has TRBV30 and TRBJ1-4, with D maybe TRBD1 (6 bases). The V gene's germline CDR1 is GTSNPN and CDR2 SVGIG (reference sequence). CDR3 length equals 18 residues. CDR3 bases: TGTGCCTGGAGTGTACCGGAGGACAGCGGTGAGTTTGGAAGAAAAACTGTTTTT. It encodes CAWSVPEDSGEFGRKTVF.

This clone was counted once. The CDR3 DNA reads as TGTGCCAGTAGTATAGTTGTTTTCAGGGGTGATCAGCCCCAGCATTTT. It yields the protein CASSIVVFRGDQPQHF. The chain uses TRBV19 and TRBJ1-5; a possible D gene is TRBD1 (6 bases). In germline, CDR1 is LNHDA, CDR2 SQIVND (reference sequence). The CDR3 runs to 16 residues. V dropped 1 base and J dropped 5 bases, with 15 bases sitting between them.

V usage is TRBV2 and J usage is TRBJ1-2; TRBD1 matches 9 bases. Losses at the gene ends were 6 bases for V and 8 bases for J; bases not matched to a gene: 7. Germline V CDR1 and CDR2: SNHLY, FYNNEI. This CDR3 has 13 amino acids. The CDR3, as DNA: TGTGCCAGCAGAGAACAGGGGGCTAACGGCTACACCTTC. Translated, it gives CASREQGANGYTF.

This sequence joins TRBV6-1 and TRBJ2-7, with 7 bases identical to TRBD1. This CDR3 spans 14 amino acids. From germline, CDR1 is MNHNS and CDR2 SASEGT. J lost 2 bases, V lost 4 bases, and 5 bases had no gene match. The chain's CDR3 is CASSVATGAYEQYF. CDR3 in DNA: TGTGCCAGCAGTGTAGCTACAGGGGCCTACGAGCAGTACTTC.

J is TRBJ2-2 and V is TRBV6-1, with TRBD2 matching 8 bases. Germline V CDR1 and CDR2: MNHNS, SASEGT. The CDR3 consists of 14 residues. After removal of 7 bases from V and 6 bases from J, the junction contained 7 bases not matched to a gene. The CDR3 spells CASNPGLDPGELFF. As DNA, the CDR3 is TGTGCCAGCAATCCGGGACTAGATCCCGGGGAGCTGTTTTTT.

The chain uses TRBV5-1 and TRBJ2-2; 7 bases are a match to TRBD1. The length of the CDR3 is 16 residues. Germline V gene sequence: CDR1 SGHRS, CDR2 YFSETQ. The junction had 7 bases not matched to a gene; V was cut back by 0 bases and J by 5 bases. CDR3 in amino acids: CASSLGPRQGTGELFF. CDR3 DNA: TGCGCCAGCAGCTTGGGTCCGAGACAGGGAACCGGGGAGCTGTTTTTT.

The chain joins TRBV15 to TRBJ1-1; D possibly corresponds to TRBD1 (6 bases). The CDR3 has 15 amino acids. Germline V CDR1 and CDR2: LNHNV, YYDKDF (reference sequence). The ends were cut back, 5 bases at V and 1 base at J, with 14 bases in the middle. The CDR3 spells CATSFSTGSNTEAFF. In DNA form, the CDR3 reads TGTGCCACCAGCTTCTCCACAGGGTCGAACACTGAAGCTTTCTTT. The full variable domain, in which reference TRBV15 and TRBJ1-1 provide the parts outside the CDR3, is DAMVIQNPRYQVTQFGKPVTLSCSQTLNHNVMYWYQQKSSQAPKLLFHYYDKDFNNEADTPDNFQSRRPNTSFCFLDIRSPGLGDTAMYLCATSFSTGSNTEAFFGQGTRLTVV.

The rearrangement uses TRBV6-1 and TRBJ1-1; D gene uncertain. The CDR3 sequence is 13 residues long. The V end was cut by 9 bases, the J end by 0 bases, with 11 bases between. Per germline, CDR1 MNHNS and CDR2 SASEGT. The CDR3: CASRREVNTEAFF. In DNA form, the CDR3 reads TGTGCCAGTAGGAGGGAGGTGAACACTGAAGCTTTCTTT.

The J gene is TRBJ2-7, the V gene TRBV5-4; 11 bases match TRBD2. This CDR3 contains 15 residues. The V and J ends lost 0 bases and 3 bases, in that order; junction bases with no gene match: 2. Germline CDR1 SGHNT, CDR2 YYREEE (reference sequence). The DNA for the CDR3 is TGTGCCAGCAGCTTGGTGACTAGCGGGGACTACGAGCAGTACTTC. Its translation: CASSLVTSGDYEQYF.

The chain employs TRBV28 and TRBJ1-2; 9 bases fit TRBD1. Germline V gene data show CDR1 as MDHEN and CDR2 as SYDVKM. This CDR3 spans 14 amino acids. V was pared by 5 bases and J by 4 bases, with 5 bases of the junction left unmatched. The CDR3 coding sequence is TGTGCCAGCAGTCTTCCGACAGGGGGCTATGGCTACACCTTC. This sequence encodes CASSLPTGGYGYTF.

The CDR3 is CASSSVAGPGYEQYF. The CDR3 nucleotides are TGTGCCAGCAGTTCCGTAGCGGGACCTGGCTACGAGCAGTACTTC. This chain joins TRBV6-5 and TRBJ2-7, with 8 bases identical to TRBD2. This CDR3 is built from 15 residues. The V and J ends lost 4 bases and 3 bases, in that order; junction bases with no gene match: 8. CDR1 and CDR2 from the germline V gene are MNHEY and SVGAGI.

This chain uses TRBV10-1 with TRBJ1-1, with a weak D call TRBD1 (5 bases). Germline V gene lookup returns CDR1 WNHNN and CDR2 SYGVQD (reference sequence). V was pared by 9 bases and J by 4 bases, with 12 bases between. The CDR3 contains 12 residues. The CDR3 protein is CASQGSGTEAFF. The CDR3 coding sequence is TGCGCCAGTCAGGGTAGTGGCACTGAAGCTTTCTTT.

The CDR3 nucleotides are TGTGCCAGCAGTGACTATAACAATGAGCAGTTCTTC. Amino acid sequence: CASSDYNNEQFF. The genes are TRBV6-4 and TRBJ2-1; D is unclear. There are 12 residues in the CDR3. Per germline, CDR1 MRHNA and CDR2 SNTAGT. Deletions cut 1 base from V and 5 bases from J, with 3 bases between.